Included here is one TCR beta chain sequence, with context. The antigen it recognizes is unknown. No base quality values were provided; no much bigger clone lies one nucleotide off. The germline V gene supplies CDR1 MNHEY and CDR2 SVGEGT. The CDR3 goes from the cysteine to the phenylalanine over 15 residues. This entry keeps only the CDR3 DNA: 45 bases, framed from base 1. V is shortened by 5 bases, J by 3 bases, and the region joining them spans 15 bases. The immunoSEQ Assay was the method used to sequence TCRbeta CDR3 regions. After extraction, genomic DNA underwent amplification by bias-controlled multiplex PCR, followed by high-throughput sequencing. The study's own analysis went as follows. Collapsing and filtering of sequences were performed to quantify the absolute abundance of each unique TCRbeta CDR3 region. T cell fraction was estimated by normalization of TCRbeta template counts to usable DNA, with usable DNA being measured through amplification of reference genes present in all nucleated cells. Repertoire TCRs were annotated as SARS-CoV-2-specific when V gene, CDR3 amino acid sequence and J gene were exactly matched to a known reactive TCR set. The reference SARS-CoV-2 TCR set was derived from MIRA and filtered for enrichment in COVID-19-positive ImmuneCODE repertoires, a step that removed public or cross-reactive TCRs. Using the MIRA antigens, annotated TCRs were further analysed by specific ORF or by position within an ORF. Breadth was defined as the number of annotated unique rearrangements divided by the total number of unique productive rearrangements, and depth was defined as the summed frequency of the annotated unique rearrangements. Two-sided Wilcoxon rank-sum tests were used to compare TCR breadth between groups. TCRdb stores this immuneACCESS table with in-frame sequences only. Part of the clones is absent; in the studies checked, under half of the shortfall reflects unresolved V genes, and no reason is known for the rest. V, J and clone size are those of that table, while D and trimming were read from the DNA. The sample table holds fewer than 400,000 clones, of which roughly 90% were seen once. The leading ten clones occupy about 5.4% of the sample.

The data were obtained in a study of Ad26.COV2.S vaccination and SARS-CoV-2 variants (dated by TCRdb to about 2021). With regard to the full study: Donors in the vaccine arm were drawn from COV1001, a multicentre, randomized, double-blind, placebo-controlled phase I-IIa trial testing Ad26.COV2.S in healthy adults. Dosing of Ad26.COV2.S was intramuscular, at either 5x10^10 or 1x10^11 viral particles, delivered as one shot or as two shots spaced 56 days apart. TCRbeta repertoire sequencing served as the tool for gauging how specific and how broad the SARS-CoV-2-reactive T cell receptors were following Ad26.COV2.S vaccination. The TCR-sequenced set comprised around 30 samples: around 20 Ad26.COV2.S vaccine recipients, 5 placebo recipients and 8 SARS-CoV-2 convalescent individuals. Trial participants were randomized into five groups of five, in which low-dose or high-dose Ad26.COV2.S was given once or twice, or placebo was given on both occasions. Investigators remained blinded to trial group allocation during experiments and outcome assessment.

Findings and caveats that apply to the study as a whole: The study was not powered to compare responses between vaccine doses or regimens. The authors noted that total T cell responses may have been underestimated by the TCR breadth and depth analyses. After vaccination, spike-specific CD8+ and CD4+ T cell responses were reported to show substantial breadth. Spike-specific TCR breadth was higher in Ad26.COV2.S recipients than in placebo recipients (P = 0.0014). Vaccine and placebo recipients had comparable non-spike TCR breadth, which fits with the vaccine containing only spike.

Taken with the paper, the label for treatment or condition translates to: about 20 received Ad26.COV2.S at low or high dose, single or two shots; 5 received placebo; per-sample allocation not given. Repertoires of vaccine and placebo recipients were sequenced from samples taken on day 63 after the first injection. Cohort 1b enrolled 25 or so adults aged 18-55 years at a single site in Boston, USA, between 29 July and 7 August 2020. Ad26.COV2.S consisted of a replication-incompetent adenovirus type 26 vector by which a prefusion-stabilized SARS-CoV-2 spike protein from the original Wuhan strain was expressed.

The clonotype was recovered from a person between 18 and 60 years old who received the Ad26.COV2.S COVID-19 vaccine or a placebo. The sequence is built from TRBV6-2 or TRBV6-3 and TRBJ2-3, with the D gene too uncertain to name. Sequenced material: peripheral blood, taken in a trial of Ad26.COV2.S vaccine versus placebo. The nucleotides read TGTGCCAGCAGTGCCTTGAGAGTTGGAACAGATACGCAGTATTTT. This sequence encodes CASSALRVGTDTQYF.